Below, one T cell receptor beta chain is given with its context. The data derive from a study of PD-1 blockade in mismatch repair-deficient tumors. Germline lookup yields CDR1 LNHNV and CDR2 YYDKDF (reference sequence). Trimming at V came to 2 bases and at J to 4 bases, leaving 0 bases not matched to a gene. The CDR3 extends over 15 amino acids. Every patient had mismatch repair deficiency by PCR or immunohistochemistry. Some clones are missing from TCRdb's copy, which holds only in-frame ones; the method was immunoSEQ multiplex PCR. The sample yields some 16,000 clones, approximately 84% seen once. Specimen: PBMCs, collected less than 25 weeks after starting pembrolizumab. The sequence came from an adult with mismatch repair-deficient cancer. This rearrangement joins TRBV15 to TRBJ2-2; 11 bases line up with TRBD2. CDR3 residues: CATSRLAGGTGELFF. CDR3 DNA: TGTGCCACCAGCAGACTAGCGGGAGGCACCGGGGAGCTGTTTTTT.